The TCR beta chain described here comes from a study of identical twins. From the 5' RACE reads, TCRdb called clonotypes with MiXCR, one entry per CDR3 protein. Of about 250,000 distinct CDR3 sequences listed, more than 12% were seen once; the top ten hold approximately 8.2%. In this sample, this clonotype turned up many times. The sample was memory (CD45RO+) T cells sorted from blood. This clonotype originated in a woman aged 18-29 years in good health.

The CDR3 here is CASSGGQQDSPLHF. The CDR3 DNA reads as TGCGCCAGCAGCGGGGGACAGCAGGATTCACCCCTCCACTTT. The rearrangement uses TRBV5-1 and TRBJ1-6; 7 bases agree with TRBD1. The CDR3 totals 14 residues. Germline-derived CDR1 and CDR2 are SGHRS and YFSETQ. With 4 bases clipped from V and 8 bases from J, the junction kept 6 bases outside the gene matches. Complete variable domain (other parts from reference TRBV5-1 and TRBJ1-6): KAGVTQTPRYLIKTRGQQVTLSCSPISGHRSVSWYQQTPGQGLQFLFEYFSETQRNKGNFPGRFSGRQFSNSRSEMNVSTLELGDSALYLCASSGGQQDSPLHFGNGTRLTVT.